This is a list of T cell receptor beta chains from one sample in a study of blood T cell repertoires in COVID-19. The table came from immunoSEQ multiplex PCR; TCRdb's copy has only in-frame clones and leaves some out. Of approximately 72,000 clones in the sample, roughly 85% were seen once. Sequences were obtained from peripheral blood. Every receptor here comes from a man aged 50-60 years with acute or convalescent COVID-19. Both conserved end residues are trimmed from each CDR3. The order of the fields is V gene, J gene, CDR3 protein.

TRBV19	TRBJ1-2	ASSIPGQGRYGYT
TRBV10-1	TRBJ1-1	ASSEGRLKAF
TRBV4-1	TRBJ1-4	ASSQDRNRGWGNEKLF
TRBV10-1	TRBJ1-3	ATYRTGVTGNTIY
TRBV3-1/TRBV3-2	TRBJ1-1	ASSVAGETEAF
TRBV24-1	TRBJ1-2	ATSEDRSPYGYT
TRBV5-1	TRBJ1-1	ASSLEDREANTEAF
TRBV27	TRBJ2-2	ASSLFAYGELF
TRBV18	TRBJ2-5	ASSLSGTGSETQY
TRBV5-1	TRBJ2-5	ASSGTIEETQY
TRBV5-4	TRBJ2-3	ASSPGLATDTQY
TRBV5-1	TRBJ1-2	ASSLDRPGIGYT
TRBV7-9	TRBJ1-1	ASSFPTSAAF
TRBV2	TRBJ1-2	ASRYPDRGFYGYT
TRBV2	TRBJ1-5	GCNQPQH
TRBV6-5	TRBJ2-7	ASREGDRGYEQY
TRBV6-5	TRBJ2-3	ASSALSGGTDTQY
TRBV2	TRBJ2-5	ASSEGQGARETQY
TRBV11-2	TRBJ2-2	ASSTWTGTGELF
TRBV12-3/TRBV12-4	TRBJ1-2	ASSKDRHGYT
TRBV6-5	TRBJ1-1	ASIRGLRTEAF
TRBV5-5	TRBJ2-1	ASSTGTFEQF
TRBV30	TRBJ1-2	AWTFTTENYGYT
TRBV29-1	TRBJ1-1	SVETQGAETEAF
TRBV6-5	TRBJ1-6	ASSGGQGLNSPLH
TRBV11-2	TRBJ2-4	ASSSGQTLAKNIQY
TRBV11-2	TRBJ2-5	ASSLAGGRGETQY
TRBV24-1	TRBJ2-1	ATSDTTSPLQGEQF
TRBV5-4	TRBJ1-1	ASSSRQGGTEAF
TRBV6-5	TRBJ2-1	ASSLGTSYNEQF
TRBV6-5	TRBJ1-2	ASSYGPNYGYT
TRBV2	TRBJ2-1	ASVRTSGTYNEQF
TRBV2	TRBJ1-2	ASRFVAAPTYGPGSYGYT
TRBV2	TRBJ2-3	ARSSGGASDTQY
TRBV6-6	TRBJ1-6	ASSHGQGRNSPLH
TRBV3-1/TRBV3-2	TRBJ1-1	ASSSGLMNTEAF
TRBV6-1	TRBJ1-2	ASSENWGDYGYT